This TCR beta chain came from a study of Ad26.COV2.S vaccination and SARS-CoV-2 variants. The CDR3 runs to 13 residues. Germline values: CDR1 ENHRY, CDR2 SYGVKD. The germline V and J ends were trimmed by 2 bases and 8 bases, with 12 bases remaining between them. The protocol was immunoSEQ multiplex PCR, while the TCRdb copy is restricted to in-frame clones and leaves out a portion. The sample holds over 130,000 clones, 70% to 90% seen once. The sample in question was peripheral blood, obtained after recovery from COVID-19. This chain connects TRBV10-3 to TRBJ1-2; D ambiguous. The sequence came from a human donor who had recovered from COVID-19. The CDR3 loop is CAISEMAGAGYTF. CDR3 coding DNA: TGTGCCATCAGTGAGATGGCAGGAGCAGGCTACACCTTC.